The rows below give T cell receptor beta chains drawn from one sample of a study of cytomegalovirus exposure and HLA in healthy donors. The repertoire was sequenced with immunoSEQ multiplex PCR; TCRdb's copy has only in-frame clones and lacks some. This sample's table reports about 41,000 clones. The material sequenced was PBMCs. The source of these receptors is a man aged 25-45 years in good health and CMV-seronegative. The CDR3 runs from the conserved cysteine through the conserved F or W. A D gene is named only where the DNA matches it firmly.

v_call,j_call,d_call,cdr3_nt,cdr3_aa
TRBV6-6,TRBJ1-1,.,TGTGCCAGCAGTATTCAGGGTAACACTGAAGCTTTCTTT,CASSIQGNTEAFF
TRBV11-3,TRBJ2-3,TRBD2,TGTGCCAGCAGCCTGATTACACCGGGACTAGGCACAGATACGCAGTATTTT,CASSLITPGLGTDTQYF
TRBV7-2,TRBJ2-3,TRBD2,TGTGCCAGCAATAGCGGGGTCTCAGATACGCAGTATTTT,CASNSGVSDTQYF
TRBV5-6,TRBJ1-5,.,TGTGCCAGCAGCTTGGCCTCAGGCCGGCCCCAGCATTTT,CASSLASGRPQHF
TRBV10-2,TRBJ2-3,.,TGCGCCAGCAGTCCATCCACCCGCGGGATAAGGAAAACGCAGTATTTT,CASSPSTRGIRKTQYF
TRBV6-5,TRBJ2-1,.,TGTGCCAGCAGTTATTCCGCTAGCTCCTACAATGAGCAGTTCTTC,CASSYSASSYNEQFF
TRBV5-1,TRBJ2-3,.,TGCGCCAGCAACAGTGAGGAGGCGAGTCGCCCCACAGCCAAGGTGATGCGTACGCAGTATTTT,CASNSEEASRPTAKVMRTQYF
TRBV5-5,TRBJ2-7,.,TGTGCCAGCACCCGGGACATAGCCTACGAGCAGTACTTC,CASTRDIAYEQYF
TRBV4-2,TRBJ2-7,TRBD2,TGTGCCAGCAGCCAAGATTCGGCGGGAGGGCCCTACGAGCAGTACTTC,CASSQDSAGGPYEQYF
TRBV19,TRBJ1-5,TRBD1,TGTGCCAGTAATACAGGGGTGGGTAATCAGCCCCAGCATTTT,CASNTGVGNQPQHF
TRBV19,TRBJ1-2,TRBD1,TGTGCCAGTAGTGTGACAGGGAGTGGGGCCTATGGCTACACCTTC,CASSVTGSGAYGYTF
TRBV28,TRBJ2-7,TRBD1,TGTGCCAGCAGTTTCAGGGGGACGGGATACGAGCAGTACTTC,CASSFRGTGYEQYF
TRBV9,TRBJ2-4,.,TGTGCCAGCAGCGCAACAGGGAATGGCAAAAACATTCAGTACTTC,CASSATGNGKNIQYF
TRBV6-1,TRBJ1-5,.,TGTGCCAGCAGTAAACAGGGCTCCTGGCCCCAGCATTTT,CASSKQGSWPQHF
TRBV6-4,TRBJ2-3,TRBD1,TGTGCCAGCAGTGACGGACAGGGGGCAGATACGCAGTATTTT,CASSDGQGADTQYF
TRBV4-3,TRBJ2-5,TRBD1,TGCGCCAGCAGCCAAGGGCCGGGACAGGGGCAAGAGACCCAGTACTTC,CASSQGPGQGQETQYF
TRBV29-1,TRBJ2-5,.,TGCAGCGTTGCCCCAGGGAAAGAGACCCAGTACTTC,CSVAPGKETQYF
TRBV9,TRBJ2-2,TRBD1,TGTGCCAGCAGCGGATTGGACAGGGGAGCCGGGGAGCTGTTTTTT,CASSGLDRGAGELFF
TRBV7-6,TRBJ2-1,TRBD1,TGTGCCAGCAGACCGGCCCCAGGACAGGGGAGCTCCGACAATGAGCAGTTCTTC,CASRPAPGQGSSDNEQFF
TRBV5-4,TRBJ2-2,.,TGTGCCAGCAGCTTAGGGGTAGCCATTATCACCGGGGAGCTGTTTTTT,CASSLGVAIITGELFF
TRBV5-4,TRBJ2-5,TRBD2,TGTGCCAGCAGCATGGGACTAGCGGGAAGTTCTGGGACCCAGTACTTC,CASSMGLAGSSGTQYF
TRBV7-3,TRBJ2-3,TRBD1,TGTGCCAGCAGCTTACTCAGACAGGGCCGCGCGAATACGCAGTATTTT,CASSLLRQGRANTQYF
TRBV27,TRBJ2-7,.,TGTGCCAGCCGGCTCGACAGTTCTTCATCTATCTACGAGCAGTACTTC,CASRLDSSSSIYEQYF
TRBV18,TRBJ1-4,.,TGTGCCAGCTCACCAACAGCGGGGGGACATGAAAAACTGTTTTTT,CASSPTAGGHEKLFF
TRBV11-1,TRBJ1-2,.,TGTGCCAGCAGCTTATCAGGAATATATGGCTACACCTTC,CASSLSGIYGYTF
TRBV5-5,TRBJ1-1,.,TGTGCCAGCAGCGTGGCCGAGACACTGAACACTGAAGCTTTCTTT,CASSVAETLNTEAFF
TRBV18,TRBJ1-6,.,TGTGCCAGCTCACCCAACGGGGATTCACCCCTCCACTTT,CASSPNGDSPLHF
TRBV19,TRBJ2-3,TRBD1,TGTGCCAGTAGTAGAACGGACAGGGGGGATACGCAGTATTTT,CASSRTDRGDTQYF
TRBV2,TRBJ1-1,.,TGTGCCAGCAGTGGGCCCGCGGGCCTGAACACTGAAGCTTTCTTT,CASSGPAGLNTEAFF
TRBV19,TRBJ1-5,.,TGTGCCAGTACCACATTACCGGGAGATTATAGCAATCAGCCCCAGCATTTT,CASTTLPGDYSNQPQHF
TRBV4-2,TRBJ2-5,.,TGTGCCAGCAGCCGAGACGAAGGACTAAGCCAAGAGACCCAGTACTTC,CASSRDEGLSQETQYF
TRBV19,TRBJ1-6,.,TGTGCCAGTAGTATAGTTCCGAGCGAAAGCCCCCTCCACTTT,CASSIVPSESPLHF
TRBV10-3,TRBJ2-7,TRBD2,TGTGCCATCAGTGAGGGTAACCGCGGGGGGGAGCAGTACTTC,CAISEGNRGGEQYF
TRBV10-3,TRBJ2-7,.,TGTGCCATCAGGACAACCTACGAGCAGTACTTC,CAIRTTYEQYF
TRBV27,TRBJ2-7,TRBD2,TGTGCCAGCAGTTTGCGTTTGCGGGGGGGGACCTACGAGCAGTACTTC,CASSLRLRGGTYEQYF
TRBV29-1,TRBJ2-1,TRBD2,TGCAGCGTTGAAGGGACTAGCGGGAGGGCCTCCGACAATGAGCAGTTCTTC,CSVEGTSGRASDNEQFF
TRBV5-5,TRBJ2-7,TRBD1,TGTGCCAGCAGCCTACGGGACAGGGGGCTTGTAAACTACGAGCAGTACTTC,CASSLRDRGLVNYEQYF
TRBV7-9,TRBJ1-5,.,TGTGCCAGCAGCTTAGCGCTAGAAAGCAATCAGCCCCAGCATTTT,CASSLALESNQPQHF
TRBV6-5,TRBJ1-1,TRBD1,TGTGCCAGCAGCGTAGGACAGGGAATTGAAGCTTTCTTT,CASSVGQGIEAFF
TRBV18,TRBJ2-1,TRBD2,TGTGCCAGCTCACCTCGGACTAGCGGGAGCCATGAGCAGTTCTTC,CASSPRTSGSHEQFF
TRBV6-5,TRBJ2-7,.,TGTGCCAGCAGTTACTTTGAATCAGGCGAGCAGTACTTC,CASSYFESGEQYF
TRBV25-1,TRBJ1-5,.,TGTGCCAGCAGTGAAGGAGGGTACAATCAGCCCCAGCATTTT,CASSEGGYNQPQHF
TRBV5-6,TRBJ2-7,TRBD1,TGTGCCAGCAAGCAGGGGGACAAATTAGACGAGCAGTACTTC,CASKQGDKLDEQYF
TRBV5-1,TRBJ2-1,TRBD2,TGCGCCAGCACCTTAGCGGGGGGACCAGACAATGAGCAGTTCTTC,CASTLAGGPDNEQFF
TRBV6-6,TRBJ2-3,TRBD1,TGTGCCAGCAGGACCCGGGACAGGGGAACAGATACGCAGTATTTT,CASRTRDRGTDTQYF
TRBV2,TRBJ1-1,.,TGTGCCAGCAGTCGGGAGAGGGGTGGCACTGAAGCTTTCTTT,CASSRERGGTEAFF
TRBV6-4,TRBJ2-3,TRBD2,TGTGCCAGCAGTGAGGGGACTAGCGCGCAGTATTTT,CASSEGTSAQYF